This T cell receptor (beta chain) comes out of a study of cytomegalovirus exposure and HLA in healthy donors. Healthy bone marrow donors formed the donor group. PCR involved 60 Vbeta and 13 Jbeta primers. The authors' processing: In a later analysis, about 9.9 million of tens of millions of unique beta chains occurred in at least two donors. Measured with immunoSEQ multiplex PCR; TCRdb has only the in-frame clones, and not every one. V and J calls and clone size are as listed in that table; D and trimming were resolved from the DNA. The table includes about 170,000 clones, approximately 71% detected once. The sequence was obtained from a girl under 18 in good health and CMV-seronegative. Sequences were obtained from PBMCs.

CDR3: CATSRPTVLYGYTF. CDR3 nucleotide sequence: TGTGCCACCAGCAGGCCGACAGTTCTCTATGGCTACACCTTC. The chain is built from TRBV15 and TRBJ1-2, with a weak D call TRBD1 (5 bases). Trimming took off 3 bases at V and 4 bases at J, with 12 bases between the two ends. The CDR3 loop spans 14 amino acids. From germline, CDR1 is LNHNV and CDR2 YYDKDF (reference sequence).